Below are 15 T cell receptor beta chains sequenced from a single sample in a study of T cells in Graves' hyperthyroidism and ophthalmopathy. Researchers amplified the TCR beta CDR3 regions from RNA transcripts. The HTBI primer set served for first-round RT-PCR of the TCR CDR3. MiXCR, applied by TCRdb to the multiplex PCR reads, yields one record per CDR3 protein. This table has under 550,000 distinct CDR3 sequences, around 13% appearing once. The sequencing sample was made of blood. The source is a woman aged 18-30 years with Graves' hyperthyroidism.

This clonotype was recorded many times. The chain carries TRBV12-3 or TRBV12-4 and TRBJ1-1, with D hard to call. CDR3 size: 14 residues. The V gene lost 5 bases and the J gene lost 4 bases, with 14 bases spanning the gap. The CDR3 DNA reads TGTGCCAGCAGTGCAGCGGTAGTGGGCACTGAAGCTTTCTTT. This codes for CASSAAVVGTEAFF.

In this sample, this clonotype turned up many times. The chain uses TRBV25-1 and TRBJ2-5; D remains ambiguous. The CDR3 extends over 17 amino acids. V was cut by 1 base and J by 2 bases, with 17 bases left in between. CDR1 is MGHDK and CDR2 is SYGVNS in the germline V gene. The CDR3 coding sequence is TGTGCCAGCAGTGAATTCGGCTTGGGGTCCCAACAAGAGACCCAGTACTTC. Its protein is CASSEFGLGSQQETQYF.

This clonotype was observed a few times. The chain combines TRBV18 with TRBJ1-1, with 7 bases identical to TRBD1. Germline V gives CDR1 KGHSH, CDR2 LQKENI. J was trimmed by 2 bases and V by 4 bases; bases with no gene match: 7. This CDR3 spans 15 amino acids. The DNA for the CDR3 is TGTGCCAGCTCACAAAACAGGGGTCTAAACACTGAAGCTTTCTTT. Amino acid sequence: CASSQNRGLNTEAFF.

J is TRBJ1-1 and V is TRBV27; D unclear. V was clipped by 3 bases and J by 4 bases, with 15 bases between them. This CDR3 contains 15 residues. Germline CDR1 and CDR2: MNHEY and SMNVEV (reference sequence). CDR3 coding DNA: TGTGCCAGCAGTTTGTCCCCGGCCGGGCGCACTGAAGCTTTCTTT. This sequence encodes CASSLSPAGRTEAFF.

The chain uses TRBV4-3 and TRBJ2-1, with 8 bases identical to TRBD1. The CDR3 has 15 amino acids. Germline CDR1 is LGHNA and CDR2 is YSLEER. J lost 5 bases, V lost 1 base, and 4 bases had no gene match. The CDR3 loop reads CASSQGQGRNNEQFF. For the CDR3, the DNA is TGCGCCAGCAGCCAAGGACAGGGGCGCAACAATGAGCAGTTCTTC.

This chain links TRBV7-2 with TRBJ1-4, with 11 bases fitting TRBD1. Germline CDR1 is SGHTA and CDR2 is FQGNSA. The V gene end was trimmed by 3 bases and the J gene end by 8 bases; junction bases not matched to a gene: 8. The CDR3 has 16 amino acids. The CDR3 nucleotides read TGTGCCAGCAGCTTCCCCGGACAGGGGGCAGAGGAAAAACTGTTTTTT. This sequence encodes CASSFPGQGAEEKLFF.

The rearrangement links TRBV19 to TRBJ1-6; no clear D gene. Trimming removed 8 bases from V and 5 bases from J, with 16 bases in between. This CDR3 is 15 amino acids long. The germline CDR1 and CDR2 sequences are LNHDA and SQIVND (reference sequence). CDR3 in DNA: TGTGCCAGTCGAGAGGCGGACGGAGATAATTCACCCCTCCACTTT. It translates to CASREADGDNSPLHF.

CDR3 nucleotide sequence: TGTGCCAGTACCTGGACAGGGCTAAACTATGGCTACACCTTC. Protein sequence: CASTWTGLNYGYTF. The chain carries TRBV19 and TRBJ1-2, with 8 bases that match TRBD1. Germline V gene lookup returns CDR1 LNHDA and CDR2 SQIVND (reference sequence). CDR3 size: 14 residues. V shed 7 bases, J shed 2 bases, and the junction held 6 bases outside the gene matches.

This clonotype was observed many times. V is TRBV5-1 and J is TRBJ1-4; D is perhaps TRBD1 (5 bases). Looked up from germline, CDR1 is SGHRS and CDR2 is YFSETQ. Trimming removed 2 bases from V and 7 bases from J, with 21 bases in between. The CDR3 is 17 residues long. The CDR3 loop reads CASSLESRGVVSEKLFF. The CDR3 nucleotides are TGCGCCAGCAGCTTAGAGTCGAGAGGGGTCGTTTCTGAAAAACTGTTTTTT.

The DNA of the CDR3 is TGCGCCAGCAGCCAAGATTACGGGGGGCCGGGAACTGAAGCTTTCTTT. Its protein is CASSQDYGGPGTEAFF. The chain has TRBV4-1 and TRBJ1-1; the D gene is possibly TRBD1 (6 bases). The CDR3 consists of 16 residues. V lost 0 bases, J lost 5 bases, and 16 bases lay in between. CDR1 is MGHRA, CDR2 YSYEKL, per germline.

J is TRBJ2-7 and V is TRBV28, with 9 positions matching TRBD1. Trimming removed 5 bases from V and 4 bases from J; junction bases left unmatched: 6. The CDR3 spans 14 residues. From germline, CDR1 is MDHEN and CDR2 SYDVKM. The CDR3 protein is CASSDRGRDYEQYF. CDR3 nucleotide sequence: TGTGCCAGCAGTGACAGGGGGAGAGATTACGAGCAGTACTTC.

The chain couples TRBV5-1 to TRBJ2-7, with D possibly matching TRBD1 (6 bases). V shed 2 bases and J shed 3 bases, with 12 bases lying between them. This CDR3 is 14 amino acids long. Per germline, CDR1 SGHRS and CDR2 YFSETQ. The CDR3 protein is CASSLRVGGYEQYF. Written as DNA, the CDR3 is TGCGCCAGCAGCTTACGGGTAGGGGGCTACGAGCAGTACTTC.

This clonotype was seen repeatedly, ten times or more. The chain recombines TRBV20-1 with TRBJ1-2, with a weak D call TRBD1 (5 bases). The length of the CDR3 is 13 residues. The V gene lost 0 bases and the J gene lost 8 bases, with 13 bases spanning the gap. In germline, CDR1 is DFQATT, CDR2 SNEGSKA (reference sequence). DNA for the CDR3: TGCAGTGCTAGAGATACGGCAGGGCTCGGCTACACCTTC. Encoded protein: CSARDTAGLGYTF.

The chain is built from TRBV2 and TRBJ2-3, with TRBD2 matching 10 bases. From germline, CDR1 is SNHLY and CDR2 FYNNEI. Trimming cost V 2 bases and J 2 bases; bases outside gene matches: 1. CDR3 length equals 15 residues. The CDR3 DNA reads as TGTGCCAGCAGTGAAAGCGGGAGGGACACAGATACGCAGTATTTT. It is translated as CASSESGRDTDTQYF.

This clonotype appeared many times. The chain joins TRBV29-1 to TRBJ2-7; D possibly uses TRBD1 or TRBD2 (5 bases each). The germline gives CDR1 SQVTM, CDR2 ANQGSEA. V shed 4 bases and J shed 0 bases, with 13 bases lying between them. The CDR3 runs 14 residues. The DNA for the CDR3 is TGCAGCGTTGGCCGGGACCGTTTCTCCTACGAGCAGTACTTC. It encodes CSVGRDRFSYEQYF.